The rows below give T cell receptor beta chains drawn from one sample of a study of blood T cells in healthy people across ages. One entry per CDR3 protein, called by TCRdb with MiXCR from the 5' RACE reads. Of around 500,000 distinct CDR3 sequences listed, around a quarter are singletons. The data also belong to a second study, concerning T cells of mothers and their children.

The source material was blood. These receptors originate from a boy aged 2-15 years in good health. The CDR3 runs from the conserved cysteine through the conserved F or W. The order of the fields is V gene, clone size, D gene, J gene, CDR3 length, CDR3 protein, CDR3 DNA. D genes are given only for firm matches. Size is omitted from some rows. Given values are once, few, many or a class for expanded clones.

v_call: TRBV6-5; clone_size: many; d_call: TRBD1; j_call: TRBJ1-2; cdr3_length: 15; cdr3_aa: CASSFRQGEYYGYTF; cdr3_nt: TGTGCCAGCAGTTTCCGACAGGGGGAGTACTATGGCTACACCTTC
v_call: TRBV4-1; clone_size: -; d_call: -; j_call: TRBJ2-4; cdr3_length: 14; cdr3_aa: CASSQAGSSNIQYF; cdr3_nt: TGCGCCAGCAGCCAGGCAGGGTCGAGCAACATTCAGTACTTC
v_call: TRBV6-1; clone_size: -; d_call: -; j_call: TRBJ1-5; cdr3_length: 16; cdr3_aa: CASSEVQREYNQPQHF; cdr3_nt: TGTGCCAGCAGTGAAGTGCAACGGGAGTACAATCAGCCCCAGCATTTT
v_call: TRBV24-1; clone_size: once; d_call: -; j_call: TRBJ2-1; cdr3_length: 13; cdr3_aa: CATSEAGRDEQFF; cdr3_nt: TGTGCCACCAGTGAGGCGGGCAGGGATGAGCAGTTCTTC
v_call: TRBV6-2/TRBV6-3; clone_size: few; d_call: TRBD2; j_call: TRBJ2-1; cdr3_length: 15; cdr3_aa: CASSQTSGRRNEQFF; cdr3_nt: TGTGCCAGCAGCCAGACTAGCGGGAGGAGGAATGAGCAGTTCTTC
v_call: TRBV5-4; clone_size: -; d_call: -; j_call: TRBJ2-2; cdr3_length: 13; cdr3_aa: CASSSIQSGELFF; cdr3_nt: TGTGCCAGCAGCTCGATACAGAGCGGGGAGCTGTTTTTT
v_call: TRBV4-1; clone_size: -; d_call: -; j_call: TRBJ2-1; cdr3_length: 16; cdr3_aa: CASSQDLRGSFNEQFF; cdr3_nt: TGCGCCAGCAGCCAAGATCTAAGGGGGAGTTTTAATGAGCAGTTCTTC
v_call: TRBV29-1; clone_size: -; d_call: -; j_call: TRBJ1-2; cdr3_length: 12; cdr3_aa: CSVGTVDYGYTF; cdr3_nt: TGCAGCGTTGGGACAGTAGACTATGGCTACACCTTC
v_call: TRBV28; clone_size: -; d_call: -; j_call: TRBJ2-7; cdr3_length: 14; cdr3_aa: CASSLIRTVYEQYF; cdr3_nt: TGTGCCAGCAGTTTAATCCGGACAGTCTACGAGCAGTACTTC
v_call: TRBV25-1; clone_size: -; d_call: TRBD2; j_call: TRBJ2-5; cdr3_length: 16; cdr3_aa: CASSGSLAGGRETQYF; cdr3_nt: TGTGCCAGCAGTGGTTCTCTAGCGGGGGGCCGGGAGACCCAGTACTTC
v_call: TRBV13; clone_size: few; d_call: -; j_call: TRBJ2-1; cdr3_length: 16; cdr3_aa: CASSRGPGGPNNEQFF; cdr3_nt: TGTGCCAGCAGCCGAGGACCCGGGGGACCGAACAATGAGCAGTTCTTC
v_call: TRBV24-1; clone_size: few; d_call: TRBD1; j_call: TRBJ2-7; cdr3_length: 16; cdr3_aa: CATSEPRGTDPYEQYF; cdr3_nt: TGTGCCACCAGTGAGCCCAGAGGGACAGATCCCTACGAGCAGTACTTC
v_call: TRBV5-6; clone_size: -; d_call: -; j_call: TRBJ1-2; cdr3_length: 13; cdr3_aa: CASSFGAFGGYTF; cdr3_nt: TGTGCCAGCAGCTTCGGGGCTTTTGGCGGCTACACCTTC
v_call: TRBV27; clone_size: -; d_call: -; j_call: TRBJ2-2; cdr3_length: 14; cdr3_aa: CASRKGQNTGELFF; cdr3_nt: TGTGCCAGCAGGAAAGGACAAAACACCGGGGAGCTGTTTTTT
v_call: TRBV29-1; clone_size: few; d_call: -; j_call: TRBJ2-1; cdr3_length: 12; cdr3_aa: CSVTAYTTEQFF; cdr3_nt: TGCAGCGTGACAGCCTATACAACTGAGCAGTTCTTC
v_call: TRBV20-1; clone_size: few; d_call: -; j_call: TRBJ2-7; cdr3_length: 16; cdr3_aa: CSARDQGGSSSYEQYF; cdr3_nt: TGCAGTGCTAGAGATCAAGGGGGGTCCAGCTCCTACGAGCAGTACTTC